Following are 15 T cell receptor beta chains from one sample sequenced in a study of Graves' ophthalmopathy and Graves' hyperthyroidism. TCR beta CDR3 regions were amplified from RNA transcripts. The workflow started with a first-round RT-PCR run with HTBI primers and then moved on to a second-round multiplex PCR. Via MiXCR, TCRdb re-called the multiplex PCR reads, giving one row per CDR3 protein. The sample lists some 1.1 million distinct CDR3 sequences, approximately 35% occurring once. Sequencing used peripheral blood or thyroid tissue (not recorded which). The receptors here all came from an adult man with Graves' hyperthyroidism.

Written as DNA, the CDR3 is TGTGCCAGCAGCACAGACTCGGGACGGCACTATGGCTACACCTTC. Encoded protein: CASSTDSGRHYGYTF. The J gene is TRBJ1-2, the V gene TRBV7-9; maybe TRBD1 (5 bases). V lost 5 bases and J lost 3, with 16 bases in between. CDR1 and CDR2 from the germline V gene are SEHNR and FQNEAQ (reference sequence). CDR3 length: 15 residues. Looking up the rest from reference TRBV7-9 and TRBJ1-2 gives the full variable domain: DTGVSQNPRHKITKRGQNVTFRCDPISEHNRLYWYRQTLGQGPEFLTYFQNEAQLEKSRLLSDRFSAERPKGSFSTLEIQRTEQGDSAMYLCASSTDSGRHYGYTFGSGTRLTVV.

The chain couples TRBV4-1 to TRBJ2-7, with TRBD2 as a possible D gene (6 bases). This CDR3 is built from 16 residues. Trimming cost V 1 base and J 4 bases, with 17 bases left between them. Germline-derived CDR1 and CDR2 are MGHRA and YSYEKL. The CDR3 spells CASSQVAGGFGYEQYF. For the CDR3, the DNA is TGCGCCAGCAGCCAAGTTGCTGGGGGGTTTGGATACGAGCAGTACTTC.

About this clonotype: This may stem from a read error, because a much larger clone lies one nucleotide away. The rearrangement uses TRBV14 and TRBJ2-7, with D tentatively TRBD1 or TRBD2 (5 bases each). Germline-derived CDR1 and CDR2 are SGHDN and FVKESK. The CDR3 has 14 residues. CDR3 DNA sequence: TGTGCCAGCAGCCAAGTTGGGGGTTCCAACGAGCAGTGCTTC. Protein sequence: CASSQVGGSNEQCF. The full variable domain, in which reference TRBV14 and TRBJ2-7 provide the parts outside the CDR3, is EAGVTQFPSHSVIEKGQTVTLRCDPISGHDNLYWYRRVMGKEIKFLLHFVKESKQDESGMPNNRFLAERTGGTYSTLKVQPAELEDSGVYFCASSQVGGSNEQCFGPGTRLTVT.

In its sample, this clonotype was seen a few times. The gene calls are TRBV7-2 and TRBJ2-5, with D perhaps matching TRBD2 (5 bases). The CDR3 has 16 amino acids. Trimming shortened V by 1 base and J by 4 bases, and 16 bases separated the two germline ends. Per the germline V gene, CDR1 is SGHTA and CDR2 is FQGNSA. The CDR3 nucleotides read TGTGCCAGCAGCTTAGTCTCCCGGGGAGTGGGAGAGACCCAGTACTTC. Translation: CASSLVSRGVGETQYF.

This clonotype came up many times. This chain links TRBV29-1 with TRBJ1-3; D is ambiguous. In germline, CDR1 is SQVTM, CDR2 ANQGSEA. The V gene lost 0 bases and the J gene lost 4 bases, with 10 bases spanning the gap. The CDR3 extends over 14 amino acids. The CDR3: CSVEDSGFGNTIYF. The CDR3 region has the DNA TGCAGCGTTGAAGATTCCGGGTTCGGAAACACCATATATTTT.

In its sample, this clonotype was seen once. A much larger clone differs from this one at a single base, so this may be a read error. In this CDR3 the conserved last residue, phenylalanine or tryptophan, is missing, so a read error is likely. The CDR3 bases are TGCAGTGCTCCGGGGAGGGTTGACACTGAAGCTTTCCTT. Encoded protein: CSAPGRVDTEAFL. The chain links TRBV20-1 to TRBJ1-1, with no clear D. CDR1 and CDR2 from the germline V gene are DFQATT and SNEGSKA (reference sequence). This CDR3 region has 13 residues. Trimming removed 5 bases at V and 3 bases at J, with 13 bases between.

This clonotype was observed many times. V usage is TRBV5-1 and J usage is TRBJ2-7; TRBD1 matches 8 bases. Germline V gene lookup returns CDR1 SGHRS and CDR2 YFSETQ. This CDR3 spans 14 amino acids. Unmatched junction bases numbered 5, after V lost 5 bases and J lost 1 base. CDR3 loop: CASRRQGLSYEQYF. CDR3 nucleotides: TGCGCCAGCAGAAGACAGGGGTTATCCTACGAGCAGTACTTC.

This clonotype has a handful of counts. The gene calls are TRBV7-2 and TRBJ2-7; 9 bases match TRBD2. Trimming cost V 8 bases and J 2 bases; bases outside gene matches: 10. This CDR3 is 15 amino acids long. CDR1 and CDR2 from the germline V gene are SGHTA and FQGNSA. The CDR3 reads CASHGSSGKAYEQYF. CDR3 DNA: TGTGCCAGCCACGGTTCTAGCGGGAAAGCCTACGAGCAGTACTTC. The whole variable domain, remainder taken from reference TRBV7-2 and TRBJ2-7, is GAGVSQSPSNKVTEKGKDVELRCDPISGHTALYWYRQSLGQGLEFLIYFQGNSAPDKSGLPSDRFSAERTGGSVSTLTIQRTQQEDSAVYLCASHGSSGKAYEQYFGPGTRLTVT.

The chain recombines TRBV19 with TRBJ2-5, with a possible D match to TRBD1 (6 bases). The germline gives CDR1 LNHDA, CDR2 SQIVND (reference sequence). V was trimmed by 6 bases and J by 6 bases, leaving 8 bases between them. This CDR3 has 11 residues. CDR3 loop: CASRGAQTQYF. The CDR3 nucleotides are TGTGCCAGTAGGGGGGCTCAGACCCAGTACTTC. Supplemented by reference TRBV19 and TRBJ2-5, the full variable domain reads DGGITQSPKYLFRKEGQNVTLSCEQNLNHDAMYWYRQDPGQGLRLIYYSQIVNDFQKGDIAEGYSVSREKKESFPLTVTSAQKNPTAFYLCASRGAQTQYFGPGTRLLVL.

This chain joins TRBV7-9 and TRBJ2-5; TRBD2 is a possible D gene (7 bases). The CDR3 has 16 residues. Trimming shortened V by 2 bases and J by 1 base, and 14 bases separated the two germline ends. Germline loops: CDR1 SEHNR, CDR2 FQNEAQ (reference sequence). The CDR3 DNA is TGTGCCAGCAGCTTATCTGGGGGGGGCTTCCAAGAGACCCAGTACTTC. It translates to CASSLSGGGFQETQYF.

This clonotype was counted at least ten times. V usage is TRBV29-1 and J usage is TRBJ2-7; 12 nucleotides align to TRBD2. The CDR3 has 16 residues. The ends lost 0 bases at V and 3 bases at J; junction bases unmatched: 6. Germline V gene sequence: CDR1 SQVTM, CDR2 ANQGSEA. The DNA of the CDR3 is TGCAGCGTTGAAGATCTACTAGCGGGGGGCGGCTACGAGCAGTACTTC. This encodes CSVEDLLAGGGYEQYF.

Details on this clonotype: This may stem from a read error, because a much larger clone lies one nucleotide away. V and J are TRBV19 and TRBJ1-1; D gene unclear. The germline V and J ends were trimmed by 2 bases and 0 bases, with 13 bases remaining between them. CDR3 length: 16 residues. CDR1 is LNHDA, CDR2 SQIVND, per germline (reference sequence). The CDR3 here is CASSINLTLLNTEAFF. DNA of the CDR3: TGTGCCAGTAGTATAAATCTCACATTATTGAACACTGAAGCTTTCTTT.

Only a few counts were recorded for this clonotype. The chain joins TRBV14 to TRBJ2-2, with D possibly matching TRBD2 (5 bases). The CDR3 contains 16 residues. Per the germline V gene, CDR1 is SGHDN and CDR2 is FVKESK. V was shortened by 4 bases and J by 6 bases, with 18 bases between the two germline ends. Here the CDR3 reads CASSPTDWYDAGELFF. CDR3 DNA: TGTGCCAGCAGCCCTACGGACTGGTATGACGCCGGGGAGCTGTTTTTT.

The chain couples TRBV12-3 or TRBV12-4 to TRBJ2-7; D is unresolved. The CDR3 loop spans 12 amino acids. V was trimmed by 6 bases and J by 6 bases, leaving 12 bases between them. The CDR3 nucleotides are TGTGCCAGCAGCGAGGAATGGGGCGAGCAGTACTTC. Translation gives CASSEEWGEQYF.

This clonotype appeared many times. The V gene is TRBV12-3 or TRBV12-4, the J gene TRBJ1-1; D not certain. Deletions cut 7 bases from V and 0 bases from J, with 9 bases between. The CDR3 has 13 amino acids. The CDR3 spells CASTPVVNTEAFF. The CDR3 nucleotides read TGTGCCAGCACCCCCGTAGTGAACACTGAAGCTTTCTTT.